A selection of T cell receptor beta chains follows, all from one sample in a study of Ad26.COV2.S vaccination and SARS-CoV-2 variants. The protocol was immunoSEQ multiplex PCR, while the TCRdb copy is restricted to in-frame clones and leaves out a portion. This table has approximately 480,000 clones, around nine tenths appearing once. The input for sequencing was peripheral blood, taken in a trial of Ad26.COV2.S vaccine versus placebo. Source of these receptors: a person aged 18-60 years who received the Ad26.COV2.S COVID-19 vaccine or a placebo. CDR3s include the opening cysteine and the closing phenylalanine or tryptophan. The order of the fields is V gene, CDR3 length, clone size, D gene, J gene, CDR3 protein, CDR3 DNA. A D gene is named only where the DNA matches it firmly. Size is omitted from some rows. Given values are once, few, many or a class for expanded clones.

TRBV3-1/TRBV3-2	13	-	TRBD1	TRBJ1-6	CASRTGVKSPLHF	TGTGCCAGCAGGACAGGGGTTAAATCACCCCTCCACTTT
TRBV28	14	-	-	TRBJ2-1	CASRYVLGANEQFF	TGTGCCAGCAGATACGTATTGGGCGCCAATGAGCAGTTCTTC
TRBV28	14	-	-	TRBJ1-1	CASSLEVVNTEAFF	TGTGCCAGCAGTTTGGAGGTCGTGAACACTGAAGCTTTCTTT
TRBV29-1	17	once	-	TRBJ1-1	CSVDGGGGTLVDTEAFF	TGCAGCGTGGACGGCGGGGGGGGCACATTGGTGGACACTGAAGCTTTCTTT
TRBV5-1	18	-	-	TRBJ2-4	CASSLGGPPQLAKNIQYF	TGCGCCAGCAGCTTGGGAGGGCCGCCCCAATTAGCCAAAAACATTCAGTACTTC
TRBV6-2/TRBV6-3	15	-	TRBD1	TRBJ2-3	CASSRGQTSTDTQYF	TGTGCCAGCAGCCGGGGACAGACAAGCACAGATACGCAGTATTTT
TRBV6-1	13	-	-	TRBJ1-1	CASSDRTVGMAFF	TGTGCCAGCAGTGACCGGACAGTGGGAATGGCTTTCTTT
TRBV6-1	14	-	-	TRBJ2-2	CASTNEGNTGELFF	TGTGCCAGCACCAACGAGGGGAACACCGGGGAGCTGTTTTTT
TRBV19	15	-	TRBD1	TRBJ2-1	CASTPGQEVANEQFF	TGTGCCAGTACCCCGGGACAGGAGGTTGCCAATGAGCAGTTCTTC
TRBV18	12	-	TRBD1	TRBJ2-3	CASSPSRDRQYF	TGTGCCAGCTCACCATCCCGGGACAGACAGTATTTT
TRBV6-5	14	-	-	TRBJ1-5	CASSRGTGGQPQHF	TGTGCCAGCAGCCGAGGGACCGGGGGTCAGCCCCAGCATTTT
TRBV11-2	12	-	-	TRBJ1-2	CASSSGAYGYTF	TGTGCCAGCAGCTCTGGAGCTTATGGCTACACCTTC
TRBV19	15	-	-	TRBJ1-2	CASSIGGEPALGYTF	TGTGCCAGTAGTATAGGTGGTGAACCAGCACTGGGCTACACCTTC
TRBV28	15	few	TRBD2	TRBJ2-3	CASSLGVAGLDTQYF	TGTGCCAGCAGTTTAGGAGTAGCGGGGCTGGATACGCAGTATTTT
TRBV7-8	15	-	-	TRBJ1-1	CASSLTAGANTEAFF	TGTGCCAGCAGCTTGACCGCGGGGGCGAACACTGAAGCTTTCTTT
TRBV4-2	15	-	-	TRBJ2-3	CASSHGLAVSDTQYF	TGTGCCAGCAGCCATGGGTTAGCGGTATCAGATACGCAGTATTTT
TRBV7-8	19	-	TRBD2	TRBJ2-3	CASSSSTASGRGLSDTQYF	TGTGCCAGCAGCTCATCGACGGCTAGCGGGAGGGGATTGTCGGATACGCAGTATTTT
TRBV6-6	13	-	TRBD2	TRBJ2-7	CASRLAGGYEQYF	TGTGCCAGCAGGTTAGCGGGGGGCTACGAGCAGTACTTC
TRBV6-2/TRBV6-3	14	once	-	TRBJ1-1	CASSYPGGKPEAFF	TGTGCCAGCAGTTACCCAGGAGGGAAACCTGAAGCTTTCTTT
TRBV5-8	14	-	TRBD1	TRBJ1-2	CASSSNRGRQGYTF	TGTGCCAGCAGCTCAAACAGGGGGCGCCAGGGCTACACCTTC
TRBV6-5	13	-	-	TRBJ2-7	CASSYSKRYEQYF	TGTGCCAGCAGTTACTCGAAGCGATACGAGCAGTACTTC
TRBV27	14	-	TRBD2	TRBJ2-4	CASSRAGAVNIQYF	TGTGCCAGCAGCCGAGCGGGAGCCGTAAACATTCAGTACTTC
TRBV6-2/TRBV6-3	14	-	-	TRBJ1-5	CASSSTFGNQPQHF	TGTGCCAGCAGCTCAACATTTGGCAATCAGCCCCAGCATTTT
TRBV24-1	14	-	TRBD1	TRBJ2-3	CATSEAGGANTQYF	TGTGCCACCAGTGAAGCAGGGGGCGCAAATACGCAGTATTTT
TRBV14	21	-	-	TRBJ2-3	CASSRTPPGTTGIFSVDTQYF	TGTGCCAGCAGCCGAACTCCCCCCGGGACTACAGGGATCTTCAGTGTTGATACGCAGTATTTT
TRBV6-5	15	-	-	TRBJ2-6	CASSYSRSGANVLTF	TGTGCCAGCAGTTACTCCCGCTCTGGGGCCAACGTCCTGACTTTC
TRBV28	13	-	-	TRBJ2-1	CASITTGSNEQFF	TGTGCCAGCATTACTACCGGGTCCAACGAGCAGTTCTTC
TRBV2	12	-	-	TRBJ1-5	CASSEARQPQHF	TGTGCCAGCAGTGAAGCGCGTCAGCCCCAGCATTTT
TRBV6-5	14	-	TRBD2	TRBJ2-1	CASSRTGTTLGQFF	TGTGCCAGCAGCCGAACTGGGACTACCCTAGGGCAGTTCTTC
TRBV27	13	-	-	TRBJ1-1	CASSLGSATEAFF	TGTGCCAGCAGTTTGGGGAGCGCCACTGAAGCTTTCTTT